The present T cell receptor (beta chain) was sequenced within a study of cytomegalovirus exposure and HLA in healthy donors. The V and J ends lost 2 bases and 7 bases respectively, with 9 bases between them. Germline V gives CDR1 MRHNA, CDR2 SNTAGT. The CDR3 covers 13 residues. The PCR had 60 Vbeta and 13 Jbeta primers. Sequencing was performed with immunoSEQ multiplex PCR; in TCRdb, only in-frame clones are kept and a portion is missing. Of roughly 100,000 clones listed, 75% to 85% are singletons. This sequence was found in a man in his late teens or twenties in good health and CMV-seronegative. Input material: PBMCs. The chain links TRBV6-4 to TRBJ1-5; D is unresolved. The CDR3 DNA is TGTGCCAGCAGTGACAGGGCGGGCCAGCCCCAGCATTTT. It yields the protein CASSDRAGQPQHF.